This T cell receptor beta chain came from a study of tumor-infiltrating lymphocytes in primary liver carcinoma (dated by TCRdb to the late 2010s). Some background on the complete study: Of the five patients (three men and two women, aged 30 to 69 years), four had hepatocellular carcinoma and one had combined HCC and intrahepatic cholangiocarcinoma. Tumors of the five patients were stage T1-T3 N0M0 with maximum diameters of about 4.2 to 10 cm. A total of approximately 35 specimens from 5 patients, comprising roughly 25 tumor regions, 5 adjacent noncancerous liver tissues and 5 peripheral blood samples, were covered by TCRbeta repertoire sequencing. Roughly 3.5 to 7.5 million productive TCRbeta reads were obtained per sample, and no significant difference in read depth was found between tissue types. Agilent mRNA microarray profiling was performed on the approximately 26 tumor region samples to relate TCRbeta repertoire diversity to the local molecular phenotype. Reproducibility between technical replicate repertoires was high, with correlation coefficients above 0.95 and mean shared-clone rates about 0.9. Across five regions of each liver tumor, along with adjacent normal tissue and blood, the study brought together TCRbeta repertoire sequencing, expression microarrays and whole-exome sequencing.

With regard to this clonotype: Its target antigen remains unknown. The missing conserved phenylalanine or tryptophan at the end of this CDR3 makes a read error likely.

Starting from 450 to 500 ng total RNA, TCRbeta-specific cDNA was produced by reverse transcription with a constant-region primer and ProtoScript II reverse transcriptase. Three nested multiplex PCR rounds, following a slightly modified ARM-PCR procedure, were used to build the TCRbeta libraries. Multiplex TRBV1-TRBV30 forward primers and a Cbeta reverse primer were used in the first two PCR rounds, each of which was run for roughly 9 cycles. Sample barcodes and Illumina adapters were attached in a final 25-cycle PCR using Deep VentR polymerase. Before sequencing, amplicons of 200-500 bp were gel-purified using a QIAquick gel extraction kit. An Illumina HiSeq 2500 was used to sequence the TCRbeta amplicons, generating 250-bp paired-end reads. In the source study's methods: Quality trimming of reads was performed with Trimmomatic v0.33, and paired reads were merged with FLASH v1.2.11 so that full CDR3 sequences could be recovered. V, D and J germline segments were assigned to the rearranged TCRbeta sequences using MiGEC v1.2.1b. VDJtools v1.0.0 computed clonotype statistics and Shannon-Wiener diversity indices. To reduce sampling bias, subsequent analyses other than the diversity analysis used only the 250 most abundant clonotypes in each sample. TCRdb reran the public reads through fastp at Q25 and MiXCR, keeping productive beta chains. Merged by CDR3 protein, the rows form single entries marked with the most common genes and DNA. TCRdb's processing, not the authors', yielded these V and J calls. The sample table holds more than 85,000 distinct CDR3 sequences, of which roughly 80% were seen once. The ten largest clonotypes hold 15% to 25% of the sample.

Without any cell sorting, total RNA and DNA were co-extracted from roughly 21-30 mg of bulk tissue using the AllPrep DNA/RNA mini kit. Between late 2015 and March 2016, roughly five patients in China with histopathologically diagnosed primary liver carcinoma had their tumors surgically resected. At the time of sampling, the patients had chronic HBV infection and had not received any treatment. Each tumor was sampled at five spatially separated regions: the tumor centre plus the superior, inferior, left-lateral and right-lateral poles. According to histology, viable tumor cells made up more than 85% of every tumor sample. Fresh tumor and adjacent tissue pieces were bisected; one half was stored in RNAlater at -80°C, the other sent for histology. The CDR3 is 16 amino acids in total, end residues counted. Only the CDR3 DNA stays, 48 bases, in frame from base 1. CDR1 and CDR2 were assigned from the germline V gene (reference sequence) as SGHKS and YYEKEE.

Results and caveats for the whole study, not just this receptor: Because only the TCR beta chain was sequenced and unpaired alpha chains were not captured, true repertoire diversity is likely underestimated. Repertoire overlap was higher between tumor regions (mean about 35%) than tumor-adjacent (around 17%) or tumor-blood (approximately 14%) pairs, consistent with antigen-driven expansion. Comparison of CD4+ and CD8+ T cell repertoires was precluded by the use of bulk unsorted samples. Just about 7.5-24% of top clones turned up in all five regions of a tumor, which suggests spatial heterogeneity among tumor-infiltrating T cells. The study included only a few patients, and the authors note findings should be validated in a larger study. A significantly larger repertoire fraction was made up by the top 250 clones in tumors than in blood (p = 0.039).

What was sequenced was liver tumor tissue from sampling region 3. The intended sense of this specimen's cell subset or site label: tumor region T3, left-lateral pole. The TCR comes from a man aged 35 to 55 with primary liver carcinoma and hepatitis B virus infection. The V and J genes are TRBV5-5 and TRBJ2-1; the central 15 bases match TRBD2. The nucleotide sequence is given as TGTGCCAGTAGCTTGGAAGGGACTAGCGGGGGGAATGAGCAGTTCTTA. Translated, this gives CASSLEGTSGGNEQFL.